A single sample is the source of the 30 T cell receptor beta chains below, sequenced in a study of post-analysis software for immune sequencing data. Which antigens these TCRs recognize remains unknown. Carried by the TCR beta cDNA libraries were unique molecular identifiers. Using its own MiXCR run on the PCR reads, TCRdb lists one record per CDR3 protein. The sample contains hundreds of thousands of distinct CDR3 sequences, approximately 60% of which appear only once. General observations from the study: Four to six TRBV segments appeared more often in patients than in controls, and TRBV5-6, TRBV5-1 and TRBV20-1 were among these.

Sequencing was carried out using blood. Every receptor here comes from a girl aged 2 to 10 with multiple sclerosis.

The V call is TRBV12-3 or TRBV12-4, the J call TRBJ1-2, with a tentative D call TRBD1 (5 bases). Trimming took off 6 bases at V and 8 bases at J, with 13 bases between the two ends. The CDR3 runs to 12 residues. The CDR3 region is CASSSTELGYTF. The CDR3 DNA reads TGTGCCAGCAGCTCGACAGAGCTGGGCTACACCTTC.

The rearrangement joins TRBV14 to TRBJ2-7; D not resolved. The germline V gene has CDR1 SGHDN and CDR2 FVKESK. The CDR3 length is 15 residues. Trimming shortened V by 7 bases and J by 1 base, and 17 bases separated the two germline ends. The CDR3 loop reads CASTGPGEESYEQYF. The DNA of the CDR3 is TGTGCCAGCACCGGTCCAGGCGAAGAGTCCTACGAGCAGTACTTC.

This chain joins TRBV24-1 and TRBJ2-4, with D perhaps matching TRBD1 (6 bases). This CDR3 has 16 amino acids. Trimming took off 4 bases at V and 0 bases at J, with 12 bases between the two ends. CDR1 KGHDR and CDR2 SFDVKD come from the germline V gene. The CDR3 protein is CATSDSGALAKNIQYF. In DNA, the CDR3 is TGTGCCACCAGTGACTCAGGGGCGTTAGCCAAAAACATTCAGTACTTC.

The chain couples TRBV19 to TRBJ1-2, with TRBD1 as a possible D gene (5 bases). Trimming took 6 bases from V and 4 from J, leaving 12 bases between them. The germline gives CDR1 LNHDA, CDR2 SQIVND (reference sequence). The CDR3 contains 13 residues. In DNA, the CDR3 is TGTGCCAGTAGGGGGGGAGAGCGCTATGGCTACACCTTC. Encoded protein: CASRGGERYGYTF.

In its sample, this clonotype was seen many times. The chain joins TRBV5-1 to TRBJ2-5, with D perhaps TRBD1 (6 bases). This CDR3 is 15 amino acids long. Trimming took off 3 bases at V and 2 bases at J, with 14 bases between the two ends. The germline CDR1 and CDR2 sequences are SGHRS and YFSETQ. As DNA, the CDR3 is TGCGCCAGCAGCTGGGGCACAGGGCCTCAAGAGACCCAGTACTTC. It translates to CASSWGTGPQETQYF.

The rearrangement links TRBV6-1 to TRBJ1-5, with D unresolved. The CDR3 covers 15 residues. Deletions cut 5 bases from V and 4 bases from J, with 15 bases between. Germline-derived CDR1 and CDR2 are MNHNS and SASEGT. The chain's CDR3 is CASSSDGYGNQPQHF. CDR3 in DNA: TGTGCCAGCAGTTCGGACGGTTATGGGAATCAGCCCCAGCATTTT.

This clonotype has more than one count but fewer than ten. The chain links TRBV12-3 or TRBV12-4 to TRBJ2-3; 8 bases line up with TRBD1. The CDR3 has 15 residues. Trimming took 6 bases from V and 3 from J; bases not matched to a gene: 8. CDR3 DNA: TGTGCCAGCAGACTCGACAGGGGATTGACAGATACGCAGTATTTT. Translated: CASRLDRGLTDTQYF.

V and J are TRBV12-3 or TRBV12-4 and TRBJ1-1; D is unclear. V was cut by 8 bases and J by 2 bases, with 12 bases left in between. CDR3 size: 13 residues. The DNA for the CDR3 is TGTGCCAGCGCGATAGGTGAAAACACTGAAGCTTTCTTT. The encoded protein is CASAIGENTEAFF.

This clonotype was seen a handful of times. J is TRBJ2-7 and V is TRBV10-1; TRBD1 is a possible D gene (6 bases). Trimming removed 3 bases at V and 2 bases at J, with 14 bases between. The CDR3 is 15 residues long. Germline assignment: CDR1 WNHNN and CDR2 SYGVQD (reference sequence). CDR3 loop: CASSEGTLYPYEQYF. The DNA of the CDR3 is TGCGCCAGCAGTGAAGGGACACTGTATCCCTACGAGCAGTACTTC.

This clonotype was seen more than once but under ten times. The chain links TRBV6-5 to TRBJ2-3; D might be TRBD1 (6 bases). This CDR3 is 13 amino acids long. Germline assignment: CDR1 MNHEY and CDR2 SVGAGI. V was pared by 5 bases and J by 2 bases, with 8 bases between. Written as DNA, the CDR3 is TGTGCCAGCAGTCGACAGGTCACAGATACGCAGTATTTT. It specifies CASSRQVTDTQYF.

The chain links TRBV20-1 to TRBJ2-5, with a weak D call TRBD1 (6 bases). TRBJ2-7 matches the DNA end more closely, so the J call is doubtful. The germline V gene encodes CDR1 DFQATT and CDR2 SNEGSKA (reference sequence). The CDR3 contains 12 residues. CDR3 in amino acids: CSASGQLYEQYF. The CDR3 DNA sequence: TGCAGTGCTAGCGGACAGCTTTACGAGCAGTACTTC.

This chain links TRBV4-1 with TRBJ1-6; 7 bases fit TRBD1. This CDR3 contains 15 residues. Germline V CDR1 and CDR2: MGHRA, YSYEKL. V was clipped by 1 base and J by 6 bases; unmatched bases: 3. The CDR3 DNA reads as TGCGCCAGCAGCCAAGTGGGACAGCGTAATTCACCCCTCCACTTT. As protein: CASSQVGQRNSPLHF.

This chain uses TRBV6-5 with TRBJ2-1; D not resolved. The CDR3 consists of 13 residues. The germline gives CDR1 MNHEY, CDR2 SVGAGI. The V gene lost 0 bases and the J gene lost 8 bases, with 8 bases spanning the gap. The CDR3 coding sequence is TGTGCCAGCAGTTACTCTACCGGTTATGAGCAGTTCTTC. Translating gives CASSYSTGYEQFF.

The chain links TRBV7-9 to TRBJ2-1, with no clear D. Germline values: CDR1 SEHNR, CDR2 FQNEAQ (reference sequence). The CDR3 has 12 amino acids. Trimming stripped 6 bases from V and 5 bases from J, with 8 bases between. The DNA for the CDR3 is TGTGCCAGCAGTCCTCACGACAATGAGCAGTTCTTC. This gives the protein CASSPHDNEQFF.

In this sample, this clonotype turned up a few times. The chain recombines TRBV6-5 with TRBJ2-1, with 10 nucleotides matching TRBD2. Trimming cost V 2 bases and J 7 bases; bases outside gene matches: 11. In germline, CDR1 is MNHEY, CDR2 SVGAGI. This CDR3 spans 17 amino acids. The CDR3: CASSYALAGGSGNEQFF. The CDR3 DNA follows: TGTGCCAGCAGTTACGCGTTAGCGGGAGGCTCGGGGAATGAGCAGTTCTTC.

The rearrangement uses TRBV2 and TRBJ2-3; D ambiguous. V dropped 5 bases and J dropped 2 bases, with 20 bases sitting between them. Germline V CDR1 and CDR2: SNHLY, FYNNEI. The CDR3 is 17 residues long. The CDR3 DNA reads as TGTGCCAGCAGTCACCTCAGCGCAATCCATCCCACAGATACGCAGTATTTT. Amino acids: CASSHLSAIHPTDTQYF.

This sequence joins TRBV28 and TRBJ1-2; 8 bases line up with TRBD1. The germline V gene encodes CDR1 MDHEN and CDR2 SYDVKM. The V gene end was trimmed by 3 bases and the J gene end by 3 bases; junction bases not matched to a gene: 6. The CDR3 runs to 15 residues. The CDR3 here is CASSLGRGQDYGYTF. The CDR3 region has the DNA TGTGCCAGCAGTTTGGGCAGGGGGCAAGACTATGGCTACACCTTC.

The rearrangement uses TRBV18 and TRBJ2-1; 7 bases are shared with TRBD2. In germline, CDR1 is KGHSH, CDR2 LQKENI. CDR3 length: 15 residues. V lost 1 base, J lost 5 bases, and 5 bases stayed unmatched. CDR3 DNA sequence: TGTGCCAGCTCACCACAGGCTGCGGGAGACAATGAGCAGTTCTTC. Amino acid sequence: CASSPQAAGDNEQFF.

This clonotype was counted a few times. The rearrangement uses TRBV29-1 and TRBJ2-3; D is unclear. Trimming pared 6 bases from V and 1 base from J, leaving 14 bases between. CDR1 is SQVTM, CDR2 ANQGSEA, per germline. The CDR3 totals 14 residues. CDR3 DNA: TGCAGCGTCACGTGGGCGCTTGGCACAGATACGCAGTATTTT. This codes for CSVTWALGTDTQYF.

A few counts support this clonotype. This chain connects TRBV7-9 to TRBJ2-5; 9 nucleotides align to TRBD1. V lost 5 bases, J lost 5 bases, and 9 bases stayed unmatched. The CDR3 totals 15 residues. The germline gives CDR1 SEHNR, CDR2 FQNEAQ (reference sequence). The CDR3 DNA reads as TGTGCCAGCAGCCCACAGGGGGCTCAGGGGGAGACCCAGTACTTC. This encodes CASSPQGAQGETQYF.

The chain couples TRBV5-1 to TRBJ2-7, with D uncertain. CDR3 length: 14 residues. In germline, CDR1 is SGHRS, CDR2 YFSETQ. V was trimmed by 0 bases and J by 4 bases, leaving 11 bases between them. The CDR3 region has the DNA TGCGCCAGCAGCTTGGAATGGGGTCCATACGAGCAGTACTTC. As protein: CASSLEWGPYEQYF.

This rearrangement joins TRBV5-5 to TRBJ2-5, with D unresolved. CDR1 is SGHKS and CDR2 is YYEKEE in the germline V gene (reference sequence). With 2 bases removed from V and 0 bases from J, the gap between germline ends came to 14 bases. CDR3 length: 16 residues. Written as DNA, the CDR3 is TGTGCCAGCAGCTTTGGAACATGGGAAAACCAAGAGACCCAGTACTTC. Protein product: CASSFGTWENQETQYF.

The CDR3 DNA sequence: TGTGCCAGCAGCTTACCCGTGGGGGGAGGAAATCAGCCCCAGCATTTT. This codes for CASSLPVGGGNQPQHF. The chain is built from TRBV7-6 and TRBJ1-5; D might be TRBD1 (5 bases). Per the germline V gene, CDR1 is SGHVS and CDR2 is FNYEAQ. The V end lost 2 bases, the J end lost 4 bases, and 15 bases lay between the germline ends. The CDR3 extends over 16 amino acids.

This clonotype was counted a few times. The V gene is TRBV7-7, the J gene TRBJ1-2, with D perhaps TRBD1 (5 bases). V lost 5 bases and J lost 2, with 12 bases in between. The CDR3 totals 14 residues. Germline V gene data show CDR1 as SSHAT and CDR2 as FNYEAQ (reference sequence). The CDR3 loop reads CASSPLEGNYGYTF. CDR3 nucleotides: TGTGCCAGCAGCCCCCTCGAGGGGAACTATGGCTACACCTTC. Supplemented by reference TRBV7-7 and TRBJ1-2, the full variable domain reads GAGVSQSPRYKVTKRGQDVTLRCDPISSHATLYWYQQALGQGPEFLTYFNYEAQPDKSGLPSDRFSAERPEGSISTLTIQRTEQRDSAMYRCASSPLEGNYGYTFGSGTRLTVV.

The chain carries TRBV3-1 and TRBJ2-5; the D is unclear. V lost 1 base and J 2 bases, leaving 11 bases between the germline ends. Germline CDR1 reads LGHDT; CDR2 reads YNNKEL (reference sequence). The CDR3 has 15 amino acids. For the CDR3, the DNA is TGTGCCAGCAGCCAAGTATTAATGCGGCAAGAGACCCAGTACTTC. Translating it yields CASSQVLMRQETQYF.

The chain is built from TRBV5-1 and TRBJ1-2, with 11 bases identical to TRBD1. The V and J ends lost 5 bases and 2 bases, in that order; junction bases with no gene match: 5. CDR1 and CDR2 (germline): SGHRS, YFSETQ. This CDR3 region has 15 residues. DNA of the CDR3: TGCGCCAGCAGGTCCGGGACAGGGGGGAACTATGGCTACACCTTC. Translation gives CASRSGTGGNYGYTF.

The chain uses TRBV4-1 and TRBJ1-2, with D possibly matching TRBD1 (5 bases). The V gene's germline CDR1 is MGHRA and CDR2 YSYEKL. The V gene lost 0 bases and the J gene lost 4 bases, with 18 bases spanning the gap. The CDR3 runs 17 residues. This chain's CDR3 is CASSQDLVAGLTYGYTF. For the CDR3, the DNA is TGCGCCAGCAGCCAAGATCTTGTGGCAGGGTTGACCTATGGCTACACCTTC.

The CDR3 DNA reads as TGTGCCAGCAGGTTCCACACTCGCAATGAGCAGTTCTTC. Translated: CASRFHTRNEQFF. V usage is TRBV12-3 or TRBV12-4 and J usage is TRBJ2-1; D is unresolved. With 6 bases removed from V and 6 bases from J, the gap between germline ends came to 12 bases. The CDR3 loop spans 13 amino acids.

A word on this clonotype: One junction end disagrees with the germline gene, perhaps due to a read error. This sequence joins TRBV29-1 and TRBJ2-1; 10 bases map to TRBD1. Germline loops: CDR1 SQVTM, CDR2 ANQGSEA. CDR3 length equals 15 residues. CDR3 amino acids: CSADRGLWSYNEQFF. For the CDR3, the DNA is TGCAGCGCTGACAGGGGGCTGTGGTCCTACAATGAGCAGTTCTTT.

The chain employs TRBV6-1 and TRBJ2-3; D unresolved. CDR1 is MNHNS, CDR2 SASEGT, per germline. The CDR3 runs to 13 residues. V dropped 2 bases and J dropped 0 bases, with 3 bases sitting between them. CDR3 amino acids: CASSEPSTDTQYF. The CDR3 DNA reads TGTGCCAGCAGTGAACCGAGCACAGATACGCAGTATTTT.